Here is one T cell receptor (beta chain) with its context. The data were obtained in a study of blood T cell repertoires in COVID-19. Overall study context: PBMCs, B-cell-depleted T cells, or T cells were the source of the cDNA or gDNA that made up the material.

Original analysis: Estimates of nucleated cell counts were drawn from the amplification of reference gene primers. The protocol was immunoSEQ multiplex PCR, while the TCRdb copy is restricted to in-frame clones and leaves out a portion. D and trimming come from the DNA, and the V and J calls and clone size come from that table. The sample includes about 230,000 clones, approximately 80% of them seen just once. The CDR3 has 13 residues. Trimming stripped 0 bases from V and 5 bases from J, with 9 bases between. The germline V gene encodes CDR1 SGHDT and CDR2 YYEEEE. This chain links TRBV5-6 with TRBJ2-7; a possible D gene is TRBD2 (6 bases). Sequencing was carried out using peripheral blood. This TCR was recovered from a woman in her 50s with acute or convalescent COVID-19. DNA of the CDR3: TGTGCCAGCAGCTTGGCGATAGCGGACGAGCAGTACTTC. Amino acid sequence: CASSLAIADEQYF. Looking up the rest from reference TRBV5-6 and TRBJ2-7 gives the full variable domain: DAGVTQSPTHLIKTRGQQVTLRCSPKSGHDTVSWYQQALGQGPQFIFQYYEEEERQRGNFPDRFSGHQFPNYSSELNVNALLLGDSALYLCASSLAIADEQYFGPGTRLTVT.